This T cell receptor beta chain is from a study of OX40 agonist ivuxolimab in advanced cancers. About the study as a whole: Ivuxolimab was an agonistic, fully human IgG2 monoclonal antibody directed against OX40 (CD134), a costimulatory receptor. The paper covers the monotherapy dose-escalation part of the phase I ivuxolimab trial, which included N of about 56 patients. Of the approximately 50 patients in dose escalation, 19 had hepatocellular carcinoma, about 15 had melanoma, 9 had renal cell carcinoma and 9 had head and neck cancer. In the dose-escalation cohort, around four fifths of patients were male, and the mean age was roughly 60 years with a range of about 20 to 80. Prior anti-PD-1, anti-PD-L1 or anti-CTLA-4 therapy was permitted, and checkpoint inhibitors had been received by about 44% of dose-escalation patients. Intravenous ivuxolimab was administered to patients every 2 weeks at six dose levels: 0.01, 0.1, 0.3, 1.5, 3 and 10 mg/kg. Peripheral TCRbeta sequencing was intended to test whether TCR sequence diversity was altered and clonal T-cell expansion was caused by ivuxolimab. Partial responses occurred in three dose-escalation patients: two with cutaneous melanoma and one with hepatocellular carcinoma. On the study overall, not on this receptor specifically: Clonal expansion of both CD4+ and CD8+ blood T cells was observed from baseline to week 6 at doses 0.1 to 3.0 mg/kg. The antigen specificity of the clonally expanded peripheral T cells was not determined. Low levels of normalized T-cell clonal expansion were also seen in some nonresponding patients. In the 0.1-3.0 mg/kg groups, partial responders were among the patients with the lowest normalized peripheral clonal expansion, particularly in CD8+ T cells. After ivuxolimab, more expanded clones were found on average in CD8+ T cells than in CD4+ T cells.

Genomic DNA was extracted from sorted cells for sequencing of the TCRbeta CDR3 region. The immunoSEQ Assay was used to sequence the TCRbeta CDR3 regions. Drawn from immuneACCESS, this table holds only the in-frame rearrangements with V and J called that TCRdb kept. Clones are partly lost; checked studies trace under half to an unresolved V gene and leave the rest unexplained. The sample yields roughly 50,000 clones; about three quarters were counted once. The leading ten clones occupy around 7% of the sample. The cysteine opens and the phenylalanine closes a CDR3 of 13 amino acids. Just CDR3 DNA is preserved here, 39 bases in frame from base 1. The germline ends are 12 bases apart after V is trimmed by 7 bases and J by 5 bases. The germline V gene sets CDR1 to SNHLY and CDR2 to FYNNEI. This clone came up a few times. No cognate antigen has been identified for it. Qualities for individual bases were not recorded, and no much larger clone is one base off.

Patients with autoimmune disease history or receiving systemic immunosuppression were excluded from the trial. Peripheral blood for TCR sequencing was collected from all dose cohorts at baseline, on cycle 4 day 1, and on cycle 7 day 1. Samples came from an open-label, multicenter, first-in-human phase I dose-escalation trial of ivuxolimab. The trial enrolled adults with locally advanced or metastatic head and neck squamous cell, hepatocellular, melanoma or renal cell carcinoma. CD4+ and CD8+ T cells were sorted separately from peripheral blood before TCR sequencing. The starting material was CD4+ or CD8+ T cells sorted from blood, obtained in a trial of the OX40 agonist ivuxolimab. Here the chain combines TRBV2 and TRBJ2-1; no D gene is confidently identified. This clonotype was sampled from an adult with an advanced solid tumor such as melanoma, head and neck, liver or kidney cancer. The sequence in DNA is TGTGCCAGCATTGGGGTGTCAGACAATGAGCAGTTCTTC. Translated, this is CASIGVSDNEQFF.